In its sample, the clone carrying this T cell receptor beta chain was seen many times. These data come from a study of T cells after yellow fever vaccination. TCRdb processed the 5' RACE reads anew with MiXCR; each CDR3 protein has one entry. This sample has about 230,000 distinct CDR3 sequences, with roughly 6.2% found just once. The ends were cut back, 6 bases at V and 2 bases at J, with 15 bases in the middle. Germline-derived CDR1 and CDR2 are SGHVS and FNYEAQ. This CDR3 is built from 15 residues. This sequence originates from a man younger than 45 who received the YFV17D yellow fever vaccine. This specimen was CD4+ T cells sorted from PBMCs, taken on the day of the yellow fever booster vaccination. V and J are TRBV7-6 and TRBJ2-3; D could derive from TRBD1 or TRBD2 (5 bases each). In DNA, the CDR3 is TGTGCCAGCAGTAGAGGGGCAGACAACACAGATACGCAGTATTTT. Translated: CASSRGADNTDTQYF.